The 4 T cell receptor beta chains below all came from one sample that was sequenced in a study of T cell repertoires in cytomegalovirus infection. TCRdb redid the calling of the reads with MiXCR, one entry per CDR3 protein. Among tens of thousands of distinct CDR3 sequences, 20% were seen once, and the ten largest hold roughly 20%. No cognate antigen is known for these TCRs. Specimen: PBMCs, sequenced either directly or after in vitro stimulation (not recorded which). These receptors were obtained from a human donor in good health (CMV status not recorded). Some clones in this sample may be carry-over from other donors' samples.

There are a few counts of this clonotype. The rearrangement links TRBV5-4 to TRBJ1-2; D uncertain. Per the germline V gene, CDR1 is SGHNT and CDR2 is YYREEE (reference sequence). The CDR3 is 14 residues long. The ends were cut back, 4 bases at V and 4 bases at J, with 14 bases in the middle. CDR3 bases: TGTGCCAGCAGCCTCCCAGGACTAGGCTATGGCTACACCTTC. Translated, it gives CASSLPGLGYGYTF.

The chain couples TRBV20-1 to TRBJ2-3; 8 bases line up with TRBD2. The CDR3 is made up of 14 amino acids. Germline V gene sequence: CDR1 DFQATT, CDR2 SNEGSKA (reference sequence). V shed 4 bases, J shed 3 bases, and the junction held 6 bases outside the gene matches. CDR3 protein: CSATSGSQTDTQYF. The CDR3 bases are TGCAGTGCTACGAGCGGGAGTCAAACAGATACGCAGTATTTT.

This clonotype has ten or more counts. This chain links TRBV4-3 with TRBJ2-5, with 12 bases matching TRBD2. This CDR3 region has 16 residues. Germline CDR1 is LGHNA and CDR2 is YSLEER. The junction had 8 bases not matched to a gene; V was cut back by 4 bases and J by 5 bases. The CDR3 nucleotides are TGCGCCAGCAGCCCCCAACTAGCGGGAGGATGGGAGACCCAGTACTTC. The encoded protein is CASSPQLAGGWETQYF.

This clonotype was counted between two and nine times. The chain has TRBV6-1 and TRBJ2-5; TRBD1 agrees at 7 bases. Losses at the gene ends were 6 bases for V and 2 bases for J; bases not matched to a gene: 12. The CDR3 spans 16 residues. Germline assignment: CDR1 MNHNS and CDR2 SASEGT. The CDR3: CASRGPRDRAQETQYF. CDR3 nucleotide sequence: TGTGCCAGCAGGGGGCCACGTGACAGGGCGCAAGAGACCCAGTACTTC.